This record covers a single TCR beta chain. This sample was included in a study of blood T cell repertoires in COVID-19. Original methodology: Amplification with reference gene primers provided the estimates of nucleated cell counts. Sequenced by immunoSEQ multiplex PCR; TCRdb stores in-frame clones only, minus some. V, J and clone size are those of that table, while D and trimming were read from the DNA. The repertoire holds tens of thousands of clones, with 90% as singletons. Germline-derived CDR1 and CDR2 are SGHDT and YYEEEE. This CDR3 is built from 14 residues. Deletions cut 0 bases from V and 4 bases from J, with 10 bases between.

This TCR was sampled from a man between 60 and 75 years old with active or convalescent COVID-19. The material sequenced was peripheral blood. V gene TRBV5-6 combines with J gene TRBJ1-2, with D possibly being TRBD1 (5 bases). The CDR3 DNA is TGTGCCAGCAGCTTGGGGGACTCCCCCTATGGCTACACCTTC. It yields the protein CASSLGDSPYGYTF. Complete variable domain (other parts from reference TRBV5-6 and TRBJ1-2): DAGVTQSPTHLIKTRGQQVTLRCSPKSGHDTVSWYQQALGQGPQFIFQYYEEEERQRGNFPDRFSGHQFPNYSSELNVNALLLGDSALYLCASSLGDSPYGYTFGSGTRLTVV.